Following are 17 T cell receptor beta chains from one sample sequenced in a study of chemoradiotherapy in HPV16-positive cancers. Assay used: immunoSEQ multiplex PCR; TCRdb lists only in-frame clones, some missing. The table includes fewer than 3,000 clones, roughly 87% detected once. Source: tumor tissue, taken from a patient who underwent chemoradiotherapy. All receptors derive from a human donor with HPV-associated anogenital cancer.

The J gene is TRBJ1-4, the V gene TRBV19; TRBD1 is a possible D gene (6 bases). Germline V lookup: CDR1 LNHDA, CDR2 SQIVND (reference sequence). The CDR3 spans 17 residues. Trimming shortened V by 5 bases and J by 5 bases, and 21 bases separated the two germline ends. CDR3 bases: TGTGCCAGTAGTGACCGCAAGAACCAGGGGCTAAATGAAAAACTGTTTTTT. Amino acids: CASSDRKNQGLNEKLFF.

This clone was counted a single time. V gene TRBV21-1 combines with J gene TRBJ2-5; TRBD1 is the table's D call, not checked against the DNA. TRBV21-1 is flagged as a pseudogene. The CDR3 covers 18 residues. The CDR3 spells CASSKAVRTGEGQWTQYF. The DNA for the CDR3 is TGTGCCAGCAGCAAAGCTGTGAGAACAGGAGAAGGGCAATGGACCCAGTACTTC.

V gene TRBV28 combines with J gene TRBJ1-5, with 9 bases lining up with TRBD1. Germline values: CDR1 MDHEN, CDR2 SYDVKM. Germline trimming cut 10 bases from V and 0 bases from J; bases unmatched to any gene: 4. The CDR3 is 14 residues long. The DNA of the CDR3 is TGTGCCATCGCGACAGGGGGTAGCAATCAGCCCCAGCATTTT. It translates to CAIATGGSNQPQHF.

The CDR3 protein is CASSATDSYEQYF. CDR3 DNA sequence: TGTGCCAGTAGTGCCACAGACTCCTACGAGCAGTACTTC. This sequence joins TRBV19 and TRBJ2-7; D unresolved. In germline, CDR1 is LNHDA, CDR2 SQIVND (reference sequence). CDR3 length: 13 amino acids. Trimming removed 5 bases at V and 0 bases at J, with 8 bases between.

The count of this clone is one. The junction departs from the called germline gene at one end, perhaps through a read error. The rearrangement uses TRBV4-1 and TRBJ2-5, with D tentatively TRBD2 (6 bases). This CDR3 is 14 amino acids long. Germline V gene sequence: CDR1 MGHRA, CDR2 YSYEKL. The CDR3 loop reads CASSQEGSGEPRHF. Here the CDR3 DNA reads TGCGCCAGCAGCCAAGAGGGGTCGGGGGAGCCGCGGCACTTC.

V and J are TRBV19 and TRBJ2-5, with D possibly TRBD2 on 5 matching bases. The CDR3 consists of 14 residues. V lost 1 base to trimming and J lost 5 bases, with 11 bases between them. Germline CDR1 and CDR2: LNHDA and SQIVND (reference sequence). This CDR3 reads CASSIGGSGETQYF. The CDR3 region has the DNA TGTGCCAGTAGTATAGGTGGGAGCGGTGAGACCCAGTACTTC. Drawing the rest from reference TRBV19 and TRBJ2-5, the complete variable domain is DGGITQSPKYLFRKEGQNVTLSCEQNLNHDAMYWYRQDPGQGLRLIYYSQIVNDFQKGDIAEGYSVSREKKESFPLTVTSAQKNPTAFYLCASSIGGSGETQYFGPGTRLLVL.

The chain couples TRBV11-2 to TRBJ1-2, with 7 positions matching TRBD1. There are 12 residues in the CDR3. J lost 13 bases, V lost 0 bases, and 5 bases had no gene match. Germline V gene sequence: CDR1 SGHAT, CDR2 FQNNGV. This CDR3 is CASSLDMRGPTF. The DNA of the CDR3 is TGTGCCAGCAGCTTAGATATGAGGGGGCCCACCTTC.

The chain uses TRBV5-6 and TRBJ1-1; the D is unclear. Germline V gene sequence: CDR1 SGHDT, CDR2 YYEEEE. Deletions cut 10 bases from V and 2 bases from J, with 15 bases between. The CDR3 spans 13 residues. In nucleotides, the CDR3 is TGTGCCTTCAGGAGAGGAGGTAACACTGAAGCTTTCTTT. Protein product: CAFRRGGNTEAFF.

The chain links TRBV6-6 to TRBJ2-4, with 8 positions matching TRBD1. Germline trimming cut 7 bases from V and 9 bases from J; bases unmatched to any gene: 17. From germline, CDR1 is MNHNY and CDR2 SVGAGI (reference sequence). The CDR3 has 16 residues. In nucleotides, the CDR3 is TGTGCCAGCACCGGAAGAGAGACAGGGGAGGTCCCCATTCAGTACTTC. Translation: CASTGRETGEVPIQYF.

CDR3 sequence (DNA): TGCGCCAGCAGCCCTGGACTAGCGGTTTACAATGAGCAGTTCTTC. Translation: CASSPGLAVYNEQFF. The chain links TRBV4-3 to TRBJ2-1; 10 bases are a match to TRBD2. CDR1 and CDR2 (germline): LGHNA, YSLEER. The length of the CDR3 is 15 residues. With 4 bases clipped from V and 4 bases from J, the junction kept 4 bases outside the gene matches.

This clone appeared a single time. This chain joins TRBV6-6 and TRBJ2-3; perhaps D is TRBD1 or TRBD2 (6 bases each). The CDR3 length is 14 residues. Germline loops: CDR1 MNHNY, CDR2 SVGAGI (reference sequence). V was pared by 2 bases and J by 6 bases, with 12 bases between. Here the CDR3 reads CASSYPGARDTQYF. CDR3 coding DNA: TGTGCCAGCAGTTACCCGGGGGCACGGGATACGCAGTATTTT.

This clone was seen more than once but under ten times. The chain employs TRBV4-1 and TRBJ2-3; D uncertain. The germline V gene encodes CDR1 MGHRA and CDR2 YSYEKL. The CDR3 runs 13 residues. Trimming took 1 base from V and 4 from J, leaving 6 bases between them. Written as DNA, the CDR3 is TGCGCCAGCAGCCAAGCTGTGGCAGATACGCAGTATTTT. Its protein product is CASSQAVADTQYF.

CDR3 in amino acids: CASSGYDRGTDTQYF. The CDR3 region has the DNA TGTGCCAGCAGCGGATACGACAGGGGCACAGATACGCAGTATTTT. V is TRBV11-3 and J is TRBJ2-3; TRBD1 matches at 7 bases. Germline-derived CDR1 and CDR2 are SGHNT and YENEEA. The CDR3 sequence is 15 residues long. The V and J ends lost 5 bases and 1 base, in that order; junction bases with no gene match: 6.

The genes are TRBV11-2 and TRBJ2-3; unclear D gene. Trimming removed 1 base at V and 1 base at J, with 6 bases between. CDR1 and CDR2 from the germline V gene are SGHAT and FQNNGV. CDR3 size: 14 residues. The CDR3 region has the DNA TGTGCCAGCAGCTTAGGCACTCGCACAGATACGCAGTATTTT. This codes for CASSLGTRTDTQYF.

The chain uses TRBV30 and TRBJ1-1, with D unclear. V was cut by 6 bases and J by 4 bases, with 12 bases left in between. Germline CDR1 is GTSNPN and CDR2 is SVGIG (reference sequence). There are 12 residues in the CDR3. CDR3 amino acids: CACHPDFTEAFF. Written as DNA, the CDR3 is TGTGCCTGTCACCCAGACTTCACTGAAGCTTTCTTT.

V usage is TRBV7-2 and J usage is TRBJ2-3; D is ambiguous. V lost 5 bases, J lost 8 bases, and 20 bases lay in between. Looked up from germline, CDR1 is SGHTA and CDR2 is FQGNSA. The CDR3 runs 15 residues. The CDR3, as DNA: TGTGCCAGCAGCGCCCCGGGCCTAAGGTCGAGTACGCAGTATTTT. This codes for CASSAPGLRSSTQYF.

The J gene is TRBJ2-2, the V gene TRBV28; TRBD1 is a possible D gene (6 bases). The V and J ends lost 11 bases and 4 bases respectively, with 17 bases between them. Germline CDR1 reads MDHEN; CDR2 reads SYDVKM. The CDR3 runs 14 residues. This chain's CDR3 is CAGGGQGSTGELFF. The CDR3 nucleotides read TGTGCCGGAGGCGGGCAGGGGAGCACCGGGGAGCTGTTTTTT.